Following are 17 T cell receptor beta chains from one sample sequenced in a study of T-cell reconstitution after alpha-beta-depleted transplantation in children. During its preparation, the TCRbeta library received unique molecular identifiers. TCRdb analysed the PCR reads with MiXCR anew, one entry per CDR3 protein. Of almost 250,000 distinct CDR3 sequences in the sample, about 25% are singletons; the top ten hold 2.6%. Sequencing used PBMCs, obtained before TCRalphabeta/CD19-depleted stem cell transplant. These receptors all stem from a girl under 10 years old with Fanconi anemia, due to receive a stem cell transplant.

The chain couples TRBV21-1 to TRBJ1-2; the table's D call, TRBD1, was not checked against the DNA. TRBV21-1 represents a pseudogene. This CDR3 is 17 amino acids long. CDR3 sequence: CASSKVLASSRRYGYTF. The CDR3 nucleotides are TGTGCCAGCAGCAAAGTTCTGGCGAGCTCCCGGCGCTATGGCTACACCTTC.

The V call is TRBV29-1, the J call TRBJ2-1; 10 nucleotides align to TRBD2. The V and J ends lost 2 bases and 7 bases, in that order; junction bases with no gene match: 5. This CDR3 contains 14 residues. Germline V gene lookup returns CDR1 SQVTM and CDR2 ANQGSEA. The CDR3 protein is CSVERTSGRNEQFF. The CDR3 DNA is TGCAGCGTTGAAAGGACTAGCGGCAGGAATGAGCAGTTCTTC.

The chain joins TRBV5-1 to TRBJ2-1; 9 nucleotides agree with TRBD1. Unmatched junction bases numbered 7, after V lost 4 bases and J lost 2 bases. This CDR3 contains 16 residues. Germline V CDR1 and CDR2: SGHRS, YFSETQ. CDR3 nucleotide sequence: TGCGCCAGCAGCATACAACGGGACAGGGCCTACAATGAGCAGTTCTTC. It specifies CASSIQRDRAYNEQFF. Variable domain in full (rest from reference TRBV5-1 and TRBJ2-1): KAGVTQTPRYLIKTRGQQVTLSCSPISGHRSVSWYQQTPGQGLQFLFEYFSETQRNKGNFPGRFSGRQFSNSRSEMNVSTLELGDSALYLCASSIQRDRAYNEQFFGPGTRLTVL.

Ten or more counts support this clonotype. The V call is TRBV9, the J call TRBJ2-1, with TRBD2 matching over 7 bases. J was trimmed by 8 bases and V by 0 bases; bases with no gene match: 8. CDR1 and CDR2 (germline): SGDLS, YYNGEE. The CDR3 has 15 residues. The CDR3, as DNA: TGTGCCAGCAGCGTAGCGACTAGCCGGGCCCATGAGCAGTTCTTC. It codes for CASSVATSRAHEQFF.

The J gene is TRBJ2-2, the V gene TRBV7-6; D not resolved. Germline CDR1 reads SGHVS; CDR2 reads FNYEAQ. The CDR3 spans 14 residues. V was cut by 5 bases and J by 1 base, with 8 bases left in between. CDR3 coding DNA: TGTGCCAGCAGCCATGACTGGAACACCGGGGAGCTGTTTTTT. It codes for CASSHDWNTGELFF.

This clonotype was detected ten times or more. The chain has TRBV20-1 and TRBJ2-3, with a tentative D call TRBD2 (6 bases). Germline V gives CDR1 DFQATT, CDR2 SNEGSKA (reference sequence). This CDR3 region has 15 residues. Between the trimmed V and J ends, which lost 6 bases and 1 base, there was a span of 17 bases. The chain's CDR3 is CSAYKRGAGTDTQYF. In DNA form, the CDR3 reads TGCAGTGCCTATAAACGCGGGGCAGGCACAGATACGCAGTATTTT.

J is TRBJ2-7 and V is TRBV29-1; 7 nucleotides match TRBD2. This CDR3 is 12 amino acids long. Germline V gene data show CDR1 as SQVTM and CDR2 as ANQGSEA. Germline trimming cut 4 bases from V and 3 bases from J; bases unmatched to any gene: 3. The CDR3 spells CSVVGGDYEQYF. The CDR3 DNA sequence: TGCAGCGTTGTGGGGGGGGACTACGAGCAGTACTTC.

This clonotype was observed at least ten times. The V and J genes are TRBV29-1 and TRBJ2-3; D is ambiguous. The CDR3 has 11 amino acids. Germline V gene sequence: CDR1 SQVTM, CDR2 ANQGSEA. The V end was cut by 4 bases, the J end by 4 bases, with 6 bases between. The CDR3 loop is CSVASSDTQYF. CDR3 DNA sequence: TGCAGCGTTGCATCCTCAGATACGCAGTATTTT.

The V gene is TRBV20-1, the J gene TRBJ2-1, with D possibly TRBD2 on 5 matching bases. The CDR3 is 15 amino acids. V was trimmed by 0 bases and J by 7 bases, leaving 16 bases between them. Germline values: CDR1 DFQATT, CDR2 SNEGSKA (reference sequence). The CDR3 nucleotides read TGCAGTGCTAGAGATATCGGGTCGGGGTGGAATGAGCAGTTCTTC. It specifies CSARDIGSGWNEQFF.

The chain links TRBV20-1 to TRBJ2-5; D is possibly TRBD2 (6 bases). This CDR3 has 14 residues. Trimming took off 0 bases at V and 5 bases at J, with 13 bases between the two ends. Germline CDR1 and CDR2: DFQATT and SNEGSKA (reference sequence). CDR3 DNA sequence: TGCAGTGCTAGAGATCGTTATGGAGGGGAGACCCAGTACTTC. Its translation: CSARDRYGGETQYF.

This clonotype was observed a single time. This chain joins TRBV15 and TRBJ2-1; D not resolved. Trimming removed 3 bases at V and 6 bases at J, with 9 bases between. Germline loops: CDR1 LNHNV, CDR2 YYDKDF (reference sequence). CDR3 size: 13 residues. CDR3 sequence (DNA): TGTGCCACCAGCAGGGATTTGGGCAATGAGCAGTTCTTC. The encoded protein is CATSRDLGNEQFF.

V and J are TRBV2 and TRBJ2-7, with D possibly being TRBD2 (5 bases). CDR1 is SNHLY and CDR2 is FYNNEI in the germline V gene. V was pared by 6 bases and J by 4 bases, with 13 bases between. The CDR3 totals 13 residues. The CDR3 coding sequence is TGTGCCAGCAGCCGCGAAACTAGATACGAGCAGTACTTC. Amino acids: CASSRETRYEQYF.

CDR3 residues: CSVEDNPGFGGEQYF. The CDR3 region has the DNA TGCAGCGTTGAAGACAACCCAGGGTTTGGTGGGGAGCAGTACTTC. The V and J genes are TRBV29-1 and TRBJ2-7, with a possible D match to TRBD1 (5 bases). The V end was cut by 0 bases, the J end by 7 bases, with 19 bases between. The germline V gene encodes CDR1 SQVTM and CDR2 ANQGSEA. The CDR3 contains 15 residues.

The chain carries TRBV20-1 and TRBJ2-4, with unresolved D. Trimming removed 0 bases at V and 0 bases at J, with 9 bases between. Looked up from germline, CDR1 is DFQATT and CDR2 is SNEGSKA (reference sequence). CDR3 size: 15 residues. The CDR3 bases are TGCAGTGCTAGAGATCCCCGGGTAGCCAAAAACATTCAGTACTTC. Protein: CSARDPRVAKNIQYF.

This rearrangement joins TRBV6-6 to TRBJ2-1; D call uncertain. Trimming removed 0 bases at V and 8 bases at J, with 8 bases between. The CDR3 is 13 residues long. Germline-derived CDR1 and CDR2 are MNHNY and SVGAGI (reference sequence). This CDR3 reads CASSYSISYEQFF. DNA of the CDR3: TGTGCCAGCAGTTACTCGATCTCCTATGAGCAGTTCTTC.

This clonotype has at least ten counts. J is TRBJ2-1 and V is TRBV29-1, with D hard to call. In germline, CDR1 is SQVTM, CDR2 ANQGSEA. The CDR3 length is 12 residues. V shed 5 bases and J shed 8 bases, with 13 bases lying between them. Here the CDR3 DNA reads TGCAGCGTTAGGATAAATAGGGATGAGCAGTTCTTC. This sequence encodes CSVRINRDEQFF.

In this sample, this clonotype turned up many times. The chain is built from TRBV29-1 and TRBJ2-7; 7 bases are a match to TRBD2. V lost 5 bases, J lost 0 bases, and 7 bases stayed unmatched. In germline, CDR1 is SQVTM, CDR2 ANQGSEA. The CDR3 is 14 amino acids. CDR3 sequence (DNA): TGCAGCGTTTCCCTAGGGAGGGGCTCCTACGAGCAGTACTTC. Protein sequence: CSVSLGRGSYEQYF.